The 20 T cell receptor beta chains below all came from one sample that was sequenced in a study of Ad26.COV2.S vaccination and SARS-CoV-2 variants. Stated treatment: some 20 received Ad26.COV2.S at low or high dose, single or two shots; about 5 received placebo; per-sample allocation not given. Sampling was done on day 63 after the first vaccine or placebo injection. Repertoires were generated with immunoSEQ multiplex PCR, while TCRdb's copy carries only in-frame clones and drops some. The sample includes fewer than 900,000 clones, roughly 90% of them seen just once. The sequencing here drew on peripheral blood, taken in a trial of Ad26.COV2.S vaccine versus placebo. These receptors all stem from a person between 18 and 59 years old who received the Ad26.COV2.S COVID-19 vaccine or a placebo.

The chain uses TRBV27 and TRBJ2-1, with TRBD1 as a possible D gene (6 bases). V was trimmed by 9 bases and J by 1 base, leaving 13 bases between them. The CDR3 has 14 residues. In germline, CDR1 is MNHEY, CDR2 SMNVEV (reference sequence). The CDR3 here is CASSQGSSYNEQFF. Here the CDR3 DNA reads TGTGCCAGTTCACAGGGCTCATCCTACAATGAGCAGTTCTTC.

The CDR3 DNA sequence: TGTGCCAGCAGCAAGGGCTGGCTCACTGAAGCTTTCTTT. It codes for CASSKGWLTEAFF. The chain has TRBV27 and TRBJ1-1; D is undetermined. Trimming took 6 bases from V and 4 from J, leaving 12 bases between them. This CDR3 has 13 amino acids. Germline V gene lookup returns CDR1 MNHEY and CDR2 SMNVEV (reference sequence).

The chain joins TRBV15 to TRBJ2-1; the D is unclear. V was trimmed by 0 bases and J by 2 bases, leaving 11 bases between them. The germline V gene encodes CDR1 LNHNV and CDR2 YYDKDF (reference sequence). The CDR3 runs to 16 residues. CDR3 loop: CATSREGRAPYNEQFF. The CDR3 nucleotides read TGTGCCACCAGCAGAGAAGGCAGAGCCCCCTACAATGAGCAGTTCTTC.

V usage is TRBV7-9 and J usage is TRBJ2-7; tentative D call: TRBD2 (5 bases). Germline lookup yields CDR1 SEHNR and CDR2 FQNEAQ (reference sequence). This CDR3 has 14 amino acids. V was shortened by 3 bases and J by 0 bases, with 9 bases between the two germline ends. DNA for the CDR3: TGTGCCAGCAGCTTTTTTGGGAGCTCCTACGAGCAGTACTTC. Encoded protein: CASSFFGSSYEQYF.

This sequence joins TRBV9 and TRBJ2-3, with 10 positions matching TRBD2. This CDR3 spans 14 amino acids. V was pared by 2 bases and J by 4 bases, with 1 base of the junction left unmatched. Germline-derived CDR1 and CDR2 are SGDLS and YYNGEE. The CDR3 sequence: CASSVSGGPDTQYF. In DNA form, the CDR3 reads TGTGCCAGCAGCGTTAGCGGGGGGCCAGATACGCAGTATTTT.

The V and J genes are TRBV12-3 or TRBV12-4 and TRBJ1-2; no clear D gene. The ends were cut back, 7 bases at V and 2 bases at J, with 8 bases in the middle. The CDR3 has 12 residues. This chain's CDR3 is CASNARNYGYTF. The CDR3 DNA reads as TGTGCCAGCAACGCAAGAAACTATGGCTACACCTTC.

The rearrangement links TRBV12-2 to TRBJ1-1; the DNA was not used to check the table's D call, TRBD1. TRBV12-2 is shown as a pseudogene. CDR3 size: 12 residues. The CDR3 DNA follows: TGTGCAAGTCGCCTAGACAGGCCTGAAGCTTTCTTT. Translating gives CASRLDRPEAFF.

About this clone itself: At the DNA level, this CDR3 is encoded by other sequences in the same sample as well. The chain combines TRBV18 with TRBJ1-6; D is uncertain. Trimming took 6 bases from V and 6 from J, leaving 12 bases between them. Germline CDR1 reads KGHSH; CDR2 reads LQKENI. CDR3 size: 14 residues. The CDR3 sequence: CASSPTDTNSPLHF. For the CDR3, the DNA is TGTGCCAGCTCCCCAACAGATACTAATTCACCCCTCCACTTT.

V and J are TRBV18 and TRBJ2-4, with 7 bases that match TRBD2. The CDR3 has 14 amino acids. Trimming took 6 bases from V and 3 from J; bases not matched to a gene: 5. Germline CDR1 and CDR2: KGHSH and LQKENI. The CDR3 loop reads CASSSGGLKNIQYF. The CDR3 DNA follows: TGTGCCAGCTCTTCGGGGGGACTCAAAAACATTCAGTACTTC.

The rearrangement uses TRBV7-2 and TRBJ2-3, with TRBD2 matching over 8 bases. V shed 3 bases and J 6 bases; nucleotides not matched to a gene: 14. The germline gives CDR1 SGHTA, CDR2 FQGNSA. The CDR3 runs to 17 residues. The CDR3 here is CASSFVAGYVVPDTQYF. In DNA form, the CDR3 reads TGTGCCAGCAGCTTCGTAGCGGGATACGTCGTGCCTGATACGCAGTATTTT.

CDR3 loop: CASSSEAAIYF. DNA of the CDR3: TGTGCCAGCAGTTCAGAAGCAGCCATATATTTT. The rearrangement links TRBV5-4 to TRBJ1-3; D unclear. V was cut by 5 bases and J by 11 bases, with 11 bases left in between. CDR3 size: 11 residues. Germline V gene sequence: CDR1 SGHNT, CDR2 YYREEE (reference sequence).

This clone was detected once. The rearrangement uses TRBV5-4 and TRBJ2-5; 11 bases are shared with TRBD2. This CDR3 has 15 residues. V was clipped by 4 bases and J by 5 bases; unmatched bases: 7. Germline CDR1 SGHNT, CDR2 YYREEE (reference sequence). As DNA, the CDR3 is TGTGCCAGCAGCCTTAGCGGGGGGGCCCCGGAGACCCAGTACTTC. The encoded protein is CASSLSGGAPETQYF.

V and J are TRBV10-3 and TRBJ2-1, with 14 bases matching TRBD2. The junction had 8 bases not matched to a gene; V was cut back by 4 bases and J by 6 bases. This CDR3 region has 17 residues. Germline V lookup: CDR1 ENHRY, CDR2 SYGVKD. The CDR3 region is CAISGDLGLAGVNEQFF. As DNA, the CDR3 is TGTGCCATCAGTGGGGATTTGGGACTAGCGGGAGTCAATGAGCAGTTCTTC.

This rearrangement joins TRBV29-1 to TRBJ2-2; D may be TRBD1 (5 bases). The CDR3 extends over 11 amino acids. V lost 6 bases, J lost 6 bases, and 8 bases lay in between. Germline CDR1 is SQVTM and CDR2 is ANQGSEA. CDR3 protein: CSVAGSGELFF. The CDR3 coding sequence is TGCAGCGTCGCAGGGTCCGGGGAGCTGTTTTTT.

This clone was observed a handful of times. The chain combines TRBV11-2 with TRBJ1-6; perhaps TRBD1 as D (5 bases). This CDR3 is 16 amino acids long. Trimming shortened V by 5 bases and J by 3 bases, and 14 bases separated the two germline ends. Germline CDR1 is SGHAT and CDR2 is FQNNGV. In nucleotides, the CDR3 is TGTGCCAGCAGCCCGGGTGGGGCAGACTATAATTCACCCCTCCACTTT. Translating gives CASSPGGADYNSPLHF.

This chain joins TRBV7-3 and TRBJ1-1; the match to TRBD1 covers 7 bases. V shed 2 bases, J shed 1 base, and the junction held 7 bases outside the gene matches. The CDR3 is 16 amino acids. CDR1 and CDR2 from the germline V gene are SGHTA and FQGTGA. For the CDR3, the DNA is TGTGCCAGCAGCTTATGGGCAGGGGGAACGAACACTGAAGCTTTCTTT. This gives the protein CASSLWAGGTNTEAFF.

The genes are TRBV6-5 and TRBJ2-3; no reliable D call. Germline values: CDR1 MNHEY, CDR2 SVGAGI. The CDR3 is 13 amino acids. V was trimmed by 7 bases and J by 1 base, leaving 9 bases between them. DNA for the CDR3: TGTGCCAGCAATGTGCGGCGCACAGATACGCAGTATTTT. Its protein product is CASNVRRTDTQYF.

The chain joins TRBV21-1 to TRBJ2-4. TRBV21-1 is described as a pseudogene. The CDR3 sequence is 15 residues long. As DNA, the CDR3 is TGTGCCAGCAGCAAAGAAGGGCTAGAAAAAAACATTCAGTACTTC. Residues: CASSKEGLEKNIQYF.

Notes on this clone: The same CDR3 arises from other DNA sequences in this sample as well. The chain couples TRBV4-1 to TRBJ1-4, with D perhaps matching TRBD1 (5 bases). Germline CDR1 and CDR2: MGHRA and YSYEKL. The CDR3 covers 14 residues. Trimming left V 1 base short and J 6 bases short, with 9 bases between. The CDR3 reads CASSQGVGDEKLFF. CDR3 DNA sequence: TGCGCCAGCAGCCAAGGGGTAGGGGATGAAAAACTGTTTTTT.

This CDR3 is CASSQDPQETQYF. DNA for the CDR3: TGTGCCAGCAGCCAGGACCCTCAGGAGACCCAGTACTTC. The chain joins TRBV7-2 to TRBJ2-5; the D is unclear. Germline V gene data show CDR1 as SGHTA and CDR2 as FQGNSA. This CDR3 spans 13 amino acids. Trimming took off 5 bases at V and 5 bases at J, with 12 bases between the two ends.